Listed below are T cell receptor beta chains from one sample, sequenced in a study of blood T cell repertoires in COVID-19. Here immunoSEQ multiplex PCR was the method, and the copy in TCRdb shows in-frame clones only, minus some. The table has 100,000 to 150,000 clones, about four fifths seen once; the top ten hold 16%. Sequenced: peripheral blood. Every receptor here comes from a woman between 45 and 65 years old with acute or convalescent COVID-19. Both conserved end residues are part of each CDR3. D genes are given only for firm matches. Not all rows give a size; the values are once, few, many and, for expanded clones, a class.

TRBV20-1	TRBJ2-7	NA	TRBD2	CSASSGEGISYEQYF	TGCAGTGCTAGTTCTGGGGAGGGGATCTCCTACGAGCAGTACTTC
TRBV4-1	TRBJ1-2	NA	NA	CASSPYLTGALSGYTF	TGCGCCAGCAGCCCTTACCTGACAGGCGCTCTAAGTGGCTACACCTTC
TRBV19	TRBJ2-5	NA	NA	CASSGLGAQYF	TGTGCCAGTAGTGGGCTAGGGGCTCAGTACTTC
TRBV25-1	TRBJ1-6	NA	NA	CASSEGAGDSPLHF	TGTGCCAGCAGTGAGGGGGCAGGGGATTCACCCCTCCACTTT
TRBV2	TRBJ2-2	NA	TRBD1	CASSETRGQGYAGELFF	TGTGCCAGCAGTGAAACCCGGGGACAGGGTTACGCCGGGGAGCTGTTTTTT
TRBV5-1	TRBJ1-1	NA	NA	CASSISENTEAFF	TGCGCCAGCAGCATTTCAGAGAACACTGAAGCTTTCTTT
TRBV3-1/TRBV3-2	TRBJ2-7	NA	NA	CASSQKGGYEQYF	TGTGCCAGCAGCCAAAAAGGGGGCTACGAGCAGTACTTC
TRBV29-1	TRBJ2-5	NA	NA	CSVGQARVQETQYF	TGCAGCGTTGGTCAAGCGAGAGTACAAGAGACCCAGTACTTC
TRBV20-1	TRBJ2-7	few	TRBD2	CSASRTSGEEQYF	TGCAGTGCTAGTCGGACTAGCGGTGAAGAGCAGTACTTC
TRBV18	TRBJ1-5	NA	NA	CASSLIRDQPQHF	TGTGCCAGCTCACTTATCCGGGATCAGCCCCAGCATTTT
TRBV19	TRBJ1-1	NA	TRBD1	CASTPGRGNEAFF	TGTGCCAGTACCCCGGGCAGGGGGAATGAAGCTTTCTTT
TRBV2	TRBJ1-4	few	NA	CASMGGANEKLFF	TGTGCCAGCATGGGGGGAGCTAATGAAAAACTGTTTTTT
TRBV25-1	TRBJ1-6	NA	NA	CASGGSSYNSPLHF	TGTGCCAGTGGCGGGAGCTCCTATAATTCACCCCTCCACTTT
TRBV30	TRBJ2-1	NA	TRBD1	CAWSPLTGFNEQFF	TGTGCCTGGAGCCCCCTGACAGGGTTCAATGAGCAGTTCTTC
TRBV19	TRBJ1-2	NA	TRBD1	CASSPRTGWRYGYTF	TGTGCCAGTAGTCCTCGGACAGGGTGGAGGTATGGCTACACCTTC
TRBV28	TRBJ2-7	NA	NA	CAIARSNRDSYEQYF	TGTGCCATCGCCCGATCCAACAGGGACTCCTACGAGCAGTACTTC
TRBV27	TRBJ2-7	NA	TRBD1	CASSLGGQGANEQYF	TGTGCCAGCAGTTTAGGGGGACAGGGGGCTAACGAGCAGTACTTC
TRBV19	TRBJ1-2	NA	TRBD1	CASSLRDSHLGYTF	TGTGCCAGTAGTCTTCGGGACAGCCACCTCGGCTACACCTTC
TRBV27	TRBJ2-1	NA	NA	CASSLSNTINEQFF	TGTGCCAGCAGTTTATCGAACACTATCAATGAGCAGTTCTTC
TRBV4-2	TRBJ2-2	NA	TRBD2	CASSPGGGPTGELFF	TGTGCCAGCAGCCCTGGCGGGGGGCCCACCGGGGAGCTGTTTTTT
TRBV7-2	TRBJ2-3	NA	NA	CASSGGGVSTDTQYF	TGTGCCAGCAGCGGAGGTGGGGTGAGCACAGATACGCAGTATTTT
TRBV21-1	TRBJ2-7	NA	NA	CASSHDRLTYEQYF	TGTGCCAGCAGCCATGACAGGCTTACCTACGAGCAGTACTTC
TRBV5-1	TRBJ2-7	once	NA	CASSLTGVLWEQYF	TGCGCCAGCAGCTTGACGGGGGTCCTCTGGGAGCAGTACTTC
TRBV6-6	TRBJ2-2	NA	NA	CASLDPVRELFF	TGTGCCAGCCTAGACCCTGTCCGGGAGCTGTTTTTT
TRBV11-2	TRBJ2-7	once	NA	CASSLAHRPYEQYF	TGTGCCAGCAGCTTGGCCCACCGTCCCTACGAGCAGTACTTC
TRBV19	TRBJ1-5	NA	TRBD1	CASSAGQFNQPQHF	TGTGCCAGTAGTGCGGGACAGTTCAATCAGCCCCAGCATTTT
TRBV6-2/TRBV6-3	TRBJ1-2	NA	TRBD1	CASSYNRGSTGYTF	TGTGCCAGCAGTTACAACAGGGGAAGTACTGGCTACACCTTC
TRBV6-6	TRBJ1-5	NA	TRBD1	CASTNGQGSSNQPQHF	TGTGCCAGCACCAACGGACAGGGGAGTAGCAATCAGCCCCAGCATTTT
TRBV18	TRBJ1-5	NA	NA	CASSPSGFPSQPQHF	TGTGCCAGCTCTCCTTCCGGGTTCCCCAGTCAGCCCCAGCATTTT
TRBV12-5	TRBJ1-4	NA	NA	CASGLVRTWSLDEKLFF	TGTGCTAGTGGTTTGGTACGTACATGGAGCCTCGATGAAAAACTGTTTTTT
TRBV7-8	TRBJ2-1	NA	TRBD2	CASSLLSGGALNEQFF	TGTGCCAGCAGCTTATTAAGCGGGGGGGCTCTCAATGAGCAGTTCTTC
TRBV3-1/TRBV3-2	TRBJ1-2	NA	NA	CASSQAGGNYGYTF	TGTGCCAGCAGCCAAGCGGGGGGAAACTATGGCTACACCTTC
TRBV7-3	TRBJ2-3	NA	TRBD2	CASSPTSGGATDTQYF	TGTGCCAGCAGCCCGACTAGCGGGGGGGCGACAGATACGCAGTATTTT
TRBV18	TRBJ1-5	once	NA	CASSPETGMDQPQHF	TGTGCCAGCTCACCAGAAACAGGGATGGATCAGCCCCAGCATTTT
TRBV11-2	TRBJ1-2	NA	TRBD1	CASSFSSGTGRYTF	TGTGCCAGCAGCTTTTCTTCTGGGACAGGCCGCTACACCTTC
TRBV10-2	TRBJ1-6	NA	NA	CASSEQGNNSPLHF	TGCGCCAGCAGCGAACAGGGTAATAATTCACCCCTCCACTTT
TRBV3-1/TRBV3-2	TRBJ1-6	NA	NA	CASSQEGFMDSPLHF	TGTGCCAGCAGCCAGGAGGGTTTCATGGATTCACCCCTCCACTTT
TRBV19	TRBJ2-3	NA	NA	CASSIARGSADTQYF	TGTGCCAGTAGTATTGCCCGAGGGAGTGCAGATACGCAGTATTTT
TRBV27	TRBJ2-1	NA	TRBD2	CASSSPASGGTEQFF	TGTGCCAGCAGTTCACCGGCTAGCGGGGGGACTGAGCAGTTCTTC
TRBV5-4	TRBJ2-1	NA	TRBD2	CASSSRLAGGTGEQFF	TGTGCCAGCAGCTCCCGACTAGCGGGGGGGACGGGTGAGCAGTTCTTC
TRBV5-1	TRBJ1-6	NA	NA	CASSLEGRVESPLHF	TGCGCCAGCAGCTTGGAGGGCAGGGTTGAATCACCCCTCCACTTT
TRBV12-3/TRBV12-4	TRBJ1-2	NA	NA	CASSEQGLGGYTF	TGTGCCAGCAGTGAACAGGGATTAGGCGGCTACACCTTC
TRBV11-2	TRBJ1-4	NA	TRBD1	CASSLGDRDNEKLFF	TGTGCCAGCAGCTTAGGGGACAGGGATAATGAAAAACTGTTTTTT
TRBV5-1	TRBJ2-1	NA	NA	CASSPGTTAEQFF	TGCGCCAGCAGCCCCGGGACAACTGCTGAGCAGTTCTTC
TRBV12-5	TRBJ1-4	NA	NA	CASATRGDATNEKLFF	TGTGCTAGTGCGACTCGCGGGGACGCAACTAATGAAAAACTGTTTTTT
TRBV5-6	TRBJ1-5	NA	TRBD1	CASSFRQGVRSNQPQHF	TGTGCCAGCAGCTTCAGACAGGGGGTGAGAAGCAATCAGCCCCAGCATTTT
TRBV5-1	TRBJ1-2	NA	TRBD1	CASSLADPGQANYGYTF	TGCGCCAGCAGCTTGGCGGACCCGGGACAGGCTAACTATGGCTACACCTTC
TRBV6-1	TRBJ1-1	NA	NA	CASSEKGLDTEAFF	TGTGCCAGCAGTGAAAAGGGGCTGGACACTGAAGCTTTCTTT
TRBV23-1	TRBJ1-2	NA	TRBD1	CASQTGTGLHGYTF	TGCGCCAGTCAAACCGGGACAGGGCTCCATGGCTACACCTTC
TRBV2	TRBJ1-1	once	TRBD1	CASSKQGGGSTEAFF	TGTGCCAGCAGTAAACAGGGGGGCGGGAGCACTGAAGCTTTCTTT
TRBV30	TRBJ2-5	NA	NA	CAWTRGGQETQYF	TGTGCCTGGACGCGAGGGGGCCAAGAGACCCAGTACTTC
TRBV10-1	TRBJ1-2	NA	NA	CASSESIQGRGYTF	TGCGCCAGCAGTGAGTCGATACAGGGTCGTGGCTACACCTTC
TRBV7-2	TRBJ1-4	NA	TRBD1	CASSLLPGQPNEKLFF	TGTGCCAGCAGCTTACTACCGGGACAGCCTAATGAAAAACTGTTTTTT
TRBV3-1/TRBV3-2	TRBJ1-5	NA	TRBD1	CASSQSGQTNQPQHF	TGTGCCAGCAGCCAATCGGGACAGACAAATCAGCCCCAGCATTTT
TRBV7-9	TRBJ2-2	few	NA	CASSSDRTPGLGTGELFF	TGTGCCAGCAGCTCCGACAGAACACCGGGACTGGGAACCGGGGAGCTGTTTTTT